This T cell receptor beta chain was identified during a study of response to subunit inactivated influenza vaccine. Broader study findings: Authors suggested each seasonal influenza vaccination recruits few new T cells.

Worth noting for this clonotype: Antigen unknown.

This CDR3 is 12 amino acids long. Per the germline V gene, CDR1 is SQVTM and CDR2 is ANQGSEA. Trimming took off 4 bases at V and 7 bases at J, with 10 bases between the two ends. Using its own MiXCR run on the RT-PCR reads, TCRdb lists one record per CDR3 protein. The table records hundreds of thousands of distinct CDR3 sequences, approximately 14% of them present only once. The receptor was isolated from a man aged 45-65 years who received an inactivated influenza vaccine. The rearrangement links TRBV29-1 to TRBJ2-2, with D unresolved. The material was PBMCs from blood, obtained 14 days before vaccination. The CDR3 region is CSVGLLVGELFF. Here the CDR3 DNA reads TGCAGCGTTGGTCTCCTCGTCGGGGAGCTGTTTTTT.